What follows describes a single TCR beta chain. V was clipped by 1 base and J by 6 bases, with 10 bases between them. Germline V gives CDR1 SGHTA, CDR2 FQGNSA. CDR3 size: 13 residues. TCRdb reprocessed the 5' RACE reads via MiXCR and lists one record per CDR3 protein. The table records about 54,000 distinct CDR3 sequences, 17% of them present only once. V is TRBV7-2 and J is TRBJ2-7; D gene ambiguous. The sequenced material came from naive CD4+ T cells sorted from blood. Subset here: naive CD4+ T cells, CD4+CD45RA+CD25-. The TCR originated in a female donor with breast cancer. The CDR3, as DNA: TGTGCCAGCAGCTTAGATTCACATTTCGAGCAGTACTTC. Protein: CASSLDSHFEQYF.